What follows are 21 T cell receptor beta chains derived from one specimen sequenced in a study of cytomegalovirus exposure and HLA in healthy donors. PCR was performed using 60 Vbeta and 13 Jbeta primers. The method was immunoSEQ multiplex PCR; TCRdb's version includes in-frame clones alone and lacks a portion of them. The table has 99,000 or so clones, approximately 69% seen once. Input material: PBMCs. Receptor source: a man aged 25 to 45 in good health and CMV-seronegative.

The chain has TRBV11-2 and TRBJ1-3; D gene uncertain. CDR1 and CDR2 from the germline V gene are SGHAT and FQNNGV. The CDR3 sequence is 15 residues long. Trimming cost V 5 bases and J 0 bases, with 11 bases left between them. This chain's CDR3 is CASSASYYSGNTIYF. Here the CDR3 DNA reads TGTGCCAGCAGCGCCTCATACTACTCTGGAAACACCATATATTTT.

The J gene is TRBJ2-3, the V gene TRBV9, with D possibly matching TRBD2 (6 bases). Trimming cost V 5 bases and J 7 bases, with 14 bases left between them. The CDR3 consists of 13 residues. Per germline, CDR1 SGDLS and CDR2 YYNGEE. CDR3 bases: TGTGCCAGCAGACCACCGGGACTCCATACGCAGTATTTT. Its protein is CASRPPGLHTQYF.

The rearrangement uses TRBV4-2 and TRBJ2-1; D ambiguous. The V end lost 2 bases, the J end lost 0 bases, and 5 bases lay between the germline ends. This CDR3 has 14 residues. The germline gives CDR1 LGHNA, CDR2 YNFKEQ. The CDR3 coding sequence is TGTGCCAGCAGCCAAACGAGCTCCTACAATGAGCAGTTCTTC. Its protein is CASSQTSSYNEQFF.

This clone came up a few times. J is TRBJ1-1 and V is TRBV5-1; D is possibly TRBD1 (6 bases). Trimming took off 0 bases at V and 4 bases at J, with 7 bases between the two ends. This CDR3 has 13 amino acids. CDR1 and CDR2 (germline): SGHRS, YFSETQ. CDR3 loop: CASSLGGGTEAFF. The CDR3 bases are TGCGCCAGCAGCTTGGGAGGGGGCACTGAAGCTTTCTTT.

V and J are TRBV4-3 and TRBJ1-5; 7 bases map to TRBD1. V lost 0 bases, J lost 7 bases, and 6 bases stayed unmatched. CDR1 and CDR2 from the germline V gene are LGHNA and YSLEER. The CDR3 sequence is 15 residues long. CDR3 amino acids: CASSQDLQGRQPQHF. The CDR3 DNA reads TGCGCCAGCAGCCAAGACTTACAGGGGAGGCAGCCCCAGCATTTT.

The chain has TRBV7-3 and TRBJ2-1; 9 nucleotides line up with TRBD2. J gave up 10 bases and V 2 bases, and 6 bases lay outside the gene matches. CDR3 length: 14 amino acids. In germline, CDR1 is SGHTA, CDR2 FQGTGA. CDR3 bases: TGTGCCAGCAGCTTAGGGGGGACTAGCAGCGAGCAGTTCTTC. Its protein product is CASSLGGTSSEQFF.

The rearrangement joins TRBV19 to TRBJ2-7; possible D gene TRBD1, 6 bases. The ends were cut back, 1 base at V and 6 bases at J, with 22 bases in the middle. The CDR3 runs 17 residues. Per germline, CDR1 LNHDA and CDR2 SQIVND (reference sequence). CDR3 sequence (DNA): TGTGCCAGTAGTATAGCTTTTTTGAGGCAGGGGATGTCCGAGCAGTACTTC. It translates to CASSIAFLRQGMSEQYF.

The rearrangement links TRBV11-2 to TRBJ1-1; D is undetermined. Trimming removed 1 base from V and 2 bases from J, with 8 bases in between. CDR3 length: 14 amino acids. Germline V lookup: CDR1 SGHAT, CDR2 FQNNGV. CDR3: CASSLVSVNTEAFF. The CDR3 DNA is TGTGCCAGCAGCTTAGTATCGGTTAACACTGAAGCTTTCTTT.

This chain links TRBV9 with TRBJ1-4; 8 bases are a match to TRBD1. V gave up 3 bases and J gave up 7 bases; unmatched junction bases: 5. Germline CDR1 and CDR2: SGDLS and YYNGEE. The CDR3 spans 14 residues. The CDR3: CASSANTGGEKLFF. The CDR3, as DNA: TGTGCCAGCAGCGCGAATACAGGGGGTGAAAAACTGTTTTTT.

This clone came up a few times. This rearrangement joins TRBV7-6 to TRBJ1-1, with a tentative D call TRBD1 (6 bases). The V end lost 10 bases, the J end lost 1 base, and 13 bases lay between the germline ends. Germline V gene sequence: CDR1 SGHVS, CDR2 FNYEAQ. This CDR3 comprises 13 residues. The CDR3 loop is CATRPGENTEAFF. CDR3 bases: TGTGCCACTCGGCCAGGGGAGAACACTGAAGCTTTCTTT. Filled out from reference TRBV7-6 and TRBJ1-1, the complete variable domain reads GAGVSQSPRYKVTKRGQDVALRCDPISGHVSLYWYRQALGQGPEFLTYFNYEAQQDKSGLPNDRFSAERPEGSISTLTIQRTEQRDSAMYRCATRPGENTEAFFGQGTRLTVV.

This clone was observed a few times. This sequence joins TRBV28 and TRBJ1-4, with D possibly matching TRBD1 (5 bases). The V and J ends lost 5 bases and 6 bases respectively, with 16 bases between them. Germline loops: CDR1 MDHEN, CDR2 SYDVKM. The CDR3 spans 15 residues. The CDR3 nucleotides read TGTGCCAGCAGTGTCGCCGGGACTGCGGATGAAAAACTGTTTTTT. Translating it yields CASSVAGTADEKLFF.

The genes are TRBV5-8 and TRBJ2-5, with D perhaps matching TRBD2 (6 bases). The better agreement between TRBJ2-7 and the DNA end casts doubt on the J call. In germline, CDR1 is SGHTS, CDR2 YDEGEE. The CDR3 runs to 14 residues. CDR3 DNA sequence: TGTGCCAGCAGCTCACGGGCGGGATCCTACGAGCAGTACTTC. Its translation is CASSSRAGSYEQYF.

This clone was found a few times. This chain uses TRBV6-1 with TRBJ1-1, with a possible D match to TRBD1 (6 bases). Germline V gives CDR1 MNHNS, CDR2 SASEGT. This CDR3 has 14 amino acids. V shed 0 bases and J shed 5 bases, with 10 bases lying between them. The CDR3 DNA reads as TGTGCCAGCAGTGAAGCTCACAGGGTGACTGAAGCTTTCTTT. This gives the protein CASSEAHRVTEAFF.

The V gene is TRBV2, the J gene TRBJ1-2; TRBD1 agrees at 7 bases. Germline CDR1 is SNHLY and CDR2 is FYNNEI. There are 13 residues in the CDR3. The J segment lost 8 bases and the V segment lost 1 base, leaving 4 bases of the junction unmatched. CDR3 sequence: CASSEEGAGGYTF. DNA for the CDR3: TGTGCCAGCAGTGAAGAGGGGGCGGGCGGCTACACCTTC.

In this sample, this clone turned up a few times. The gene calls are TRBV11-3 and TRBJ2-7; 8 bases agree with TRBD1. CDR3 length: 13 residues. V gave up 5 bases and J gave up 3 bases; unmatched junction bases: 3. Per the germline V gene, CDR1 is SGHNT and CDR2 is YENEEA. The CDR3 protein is CASSRGQGYEQYF. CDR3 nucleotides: TGTGCCAGCAGCCGAGGACAGGGCTACGAGCAGTACTTC.

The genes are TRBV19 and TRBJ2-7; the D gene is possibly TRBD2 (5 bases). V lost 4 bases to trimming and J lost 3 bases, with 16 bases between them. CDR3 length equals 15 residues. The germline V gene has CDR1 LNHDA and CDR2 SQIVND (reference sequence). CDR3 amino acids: CASSSTGMGNYEQYF. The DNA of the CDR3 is TGTGCCAGTAGTAGTACGGGGATGGGGAACTACGAGCAGTACTTC.

The CDR3 region is CASSYSPGTGELFF. The CDR3 DNA is TGTGCCAGCAGTTACTCGCCGGGAACCGGGGAGCTGTTTTTT. The J gene is TRBJ2-2, the V gene TRBV6-5, with D possibly being TRBD2 (5 bases). Trimming left V 0 bases short and J 5 bases short, with 7 bases between. The CDR3 runs to 14 residues. Germline CDR1 reads MNHEY; CDR2 reads SVGAGI.

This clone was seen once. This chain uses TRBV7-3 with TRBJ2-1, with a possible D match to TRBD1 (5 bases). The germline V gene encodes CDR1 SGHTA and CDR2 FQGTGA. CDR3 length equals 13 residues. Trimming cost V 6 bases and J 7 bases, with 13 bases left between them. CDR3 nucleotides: TGTGCCAGCAGGTTCAGTGGGGCAAATGAGCAGTTCTTC. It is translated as CASRFSGANEQFF. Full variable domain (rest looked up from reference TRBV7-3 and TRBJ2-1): GAGVSQTPSNKVTEKGKYVELRCDPISGHTALYWYRQSLGQGPEFLIYFQGTGAADDSGLPNDRFFAVRPEGSVSTLKIQRTERGDSAVYLCASRFSGANEQFFGPGTRLTVL.

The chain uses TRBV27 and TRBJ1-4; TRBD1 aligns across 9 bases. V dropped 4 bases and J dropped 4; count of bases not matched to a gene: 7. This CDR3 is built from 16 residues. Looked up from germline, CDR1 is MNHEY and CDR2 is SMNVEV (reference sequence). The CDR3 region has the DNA TGTGCCAGCAGTTACAGGGGGCGAAAGGGTAATGAAAAACTGTTTTTT. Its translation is CASSYRGRKGNEKLFF.

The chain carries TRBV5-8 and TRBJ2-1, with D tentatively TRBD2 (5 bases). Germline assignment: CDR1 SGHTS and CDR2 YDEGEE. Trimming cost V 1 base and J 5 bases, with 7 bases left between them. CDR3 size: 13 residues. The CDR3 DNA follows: TGTGCCAGCAGCTTGACTAGTAACAATGAGCAGTTCTTC. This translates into CASSLTSNNEQFF.

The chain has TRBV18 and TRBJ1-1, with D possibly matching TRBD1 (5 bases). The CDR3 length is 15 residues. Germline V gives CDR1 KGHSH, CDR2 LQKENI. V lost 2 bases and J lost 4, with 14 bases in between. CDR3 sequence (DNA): TGTGCCAGCTCACCAGAAAGCGGGGGGTTCACTGAAGCTTTCTTT. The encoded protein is CASSPESGGFTEAFF.